This T cell receptor beta chain came from a study of PD-L1 blockade in urothelial cancer. Background on the study: Most patients, about 90% of the roughly 29, were males with bladder-origin cancer. Blood analysis was done at 3 weeks (second dose) and 6 weeks after treatment began.

The length of the CDR3 is 15 residues. V shed 2 bases and J 4 bases; nucleotides not matched to a gene: 8. The V gene's germline CDR1 is SGHKS and CDR2 YYEKEE (reference sequence). This clone has only a few counts. This table comes from immunoSEQ multiplex PCR, and its TCRdb copy is limited to in-frame clones, with some not included. The sample comprises fewer than 45,000 clones, roughly four fifths of which are singletons, and 3% to 3.5% rests with the top ten. Patients presented with locally advanced or metastatic urothelial carcinoma. The sample was PBMCs, taken around atezolizumab (anti-PD-L1) treatment. The TCR originated in a man in his 70s with urothelial cancer. V and J are TRBV5-5 and TRBJ2-7; 8 bases are a match to TRBD1. CDR3 DNA sequence: TGTGCCAGCAGCTTTTCGGACAGGGTCGATTACGAGCAGTACTTC. Protein: CASSFSDRVDYEQYF.